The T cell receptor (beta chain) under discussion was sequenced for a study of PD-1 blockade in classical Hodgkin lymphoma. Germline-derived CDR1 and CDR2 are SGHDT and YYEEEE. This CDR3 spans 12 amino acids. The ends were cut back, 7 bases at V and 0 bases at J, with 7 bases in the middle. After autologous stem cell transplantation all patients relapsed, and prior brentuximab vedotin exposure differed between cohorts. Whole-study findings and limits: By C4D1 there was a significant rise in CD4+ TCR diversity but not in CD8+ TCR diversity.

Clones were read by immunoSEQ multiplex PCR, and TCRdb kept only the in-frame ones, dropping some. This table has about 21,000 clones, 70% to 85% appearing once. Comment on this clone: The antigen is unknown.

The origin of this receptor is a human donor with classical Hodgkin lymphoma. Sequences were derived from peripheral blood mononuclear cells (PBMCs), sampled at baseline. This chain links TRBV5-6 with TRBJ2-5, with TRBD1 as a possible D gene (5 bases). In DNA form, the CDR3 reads TGTGCCAGCCAGGGTAACCAAGAGACCCAGTACTTC. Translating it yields CASQGNQETQYF.